This T cell receptor (beta chain) was captured by sequencing in a study of regulatory T cells in long-lasting Graves disease. This sample's time point: newly diagnosed GD, antithyroid drugs for less than 3 months. Isolated PBMC RNA provided the starting material for the TCR library. Xi'an, China, was home to the endocrinology department that provided patients. Peripheral blood, at around 8.8 milliliters, went into EDTA tubes. Assembly of TCR beta libraries relied on iRepertoire HTBI primers together with Arm-PCR of CDR3 regions. TCRdb re-analysed the multiplex PCR reads in MiXCR, keeping a single row per CDR3 protein. Of roughly 320,000 distinct CDR3 sequences in the sample, 16% were seen once. The table lists this clonotype with a few counts. V lost 6 bases, J lost 8 bases, and 14 bases lay in between. There are 13 residues in the CDR3. Germline V gives CDR1 MNHEY, CDR2 SMNVEV (reference sequence).

Separately, the same data were catalogued under a study of T cells in Graves' hyperthyroidism and ophthalmopathy.

The source is a man aged 35 to 55 with Graves disease. V usage is TRBV27 and J usage is TRBJ2-1; unclear D gene. Sequenced here: peripheral blood mononuclear cells (PBMCs), sampled at new diagnosis, from a patient treated with antithyroid drugs. CDR3 residues: CASSRINADEQFF. In nucleotides, the CDR3 is TGTGCCAGCAGCCGAATCAACGCGGATGAGCAGTTCTTC.